The 30 T cell receptor beta chains below come from one sample, sequenced in a study of Ad26.COV2.S vaccination and SARS-CoV-2 variants. The protocol was immunoSEQ multiplex PCR, while the TCRdb copy is restricted to in-frame clones and leaves out a portion. In the table there are almost 400,000 clones, around 89% of which are singletons. The treatment denotes: 15 to 20 received Ad26.COV2.S at low or high dose, single or two shots; about 5 received placebo; per-sample allocation not given. Vaccine and placebo recipients were sampled on day 63 after the first injection. The sample consisted of peripheral blood, taken in a trial of Ad26.COV2.S vaccine versus placebo. The receptors here all came from a person between 18 and 59 years old who received the Ad26.COV2.S COVID-19 vaccine or a placebo.

This chain uses TRBV13 with TRBJ1-3; D ambiguous. Germline values: CDR1 PRHDT, CDR2 FYEKMQ (reference sequence). Trimming shortened V by 2 bases and J by 0 bases, and 14 bases separated the two germline ends. The CDR3 loop spans 17 amino acids. The CDR3 nucleotides read TGTGCCAGCAGCTTACGTCTGGGCTTACGCTCTGGAAACACCATATATTTT. Amino acids: CASSLRLGLRSGNTIYF. The full variable domain, in which reference TRBV13 and TRBJ1-3 provide the parts outside the CDR3, is AAGVIQSPRHLIKEKRETATLKCYPIPRHDTVYWYQQGPGQDPQFLISFYEKMQSDKGSIPDRFSAQQFSDYHSELNMSSLELGDSALYFCASSLRLGLRSGNTIYFGEGSWLTVV.

The chain recombines TRBV28 with TRBJ1-2, with D possibly TRBD1 on 5 matching bases. Per the germline V gene, CDR1 is MDHEN and CDR2 is SYDVKM. Between the trimmed V and J ends, which lost 4 bases and 2 bases, there was a span of 11 bases. The length of the CDR3 is 14 residues. CDR3 in amino acids: CASSSGEGNYGYTF. The CDR3 DNA is TGTGCCAGCAGTTCAGGAGAGGGGAACTATGGCTACACCTTC.

This CDR3 is CASSQQREGWETQYF. DNA for the CDR3: TGCGCCAGCAGCCAACAGCGGGAGGGCTGGGAGACCCAGTACTTC. The J gene is TRBJ2-5, the V gene TRBV4-3; 10 bases align to TRBD2. The V gene's germline CDR1 is LGHNA and CDR2 YSLEER. V trimming: 2 bases; J trimming: 5 bases; junction bases outside the gene matches: 5. The length of the CDR3 is 15 residues.

The CDR3 nucleotides read TGCGCCAGCAGCTTTTTCGGGAGCGCCAGGGACAATGAGCAGTTCTTC. Translation gives CASSFFGSARDNEQFF. The chain recombines TRBV5-1 with TRBJ2-1; D possibly corresponds to TRBD2 (6 bases). The CDR3 totals 16 residues. V shed 2 bases and J shed 5 bases, with 17 bases lying between them. Germline CDR1 and CDR2: SGHRS and YFSETQ.

This clone was found a few times. The chain is built from TRBV3-1 (or the pseudogene TRBV3-2) and TRBJ1-2, with 7 bases fitting TRBD1. Germline V CDR1 and CDR2: LGHDT, YNNKEL (reference sequence). Trimming removed 6 bases from V and 6 bases from J; junction bases left unmatched: 7. The CDR3 totals 13 residues. The CDR3 coding sequence is TGTGCCAGCAGACCACAGGGGTCCGATGGCTACACCTTC. Protein product: CASRPQGSDGYTF.

The chain combines TRBV11-3 with TRBJ2-1, with D maybe TRBD1 (6 bases). Trimming removed 4 bases from V and 3 bases from J, with 16 bases in between. The germline V gene has CDR1 SGHNT and CDR2 YENEEA. The CDR3 runs to 16 residues. CDR3 amino acids: CASSSYRGTHYNEQFF. In DNA form, the CDR3 reads TGTGCCAGCAGCTCATATAGGGGGACGCACTACAATGAGCAGTTCTTC.

The J gene is TRBJ2-7, the V gene TRBV9, with D possibly matching TRBD2 (6 bases). The CDR3 is 14 amino acids. With 4 bases removed from V and 0 bases from J, the gap between germline ends came to 11 bases. Germline V gives CDR1 SGDLS, CDR2 YYNGEE. Here the CDR3 DNA reads TGTGCCAGCAGCCGTAGCGGCAACTCCTACGAGCAGTACTTC. Its translation: CASSRSGNSYEQYF.

The chain links TRBV6-6 to TRBJ2-3; TRBD2 aligns across 12 bases. The germline gives CDR1 MNHNY, CDR2 SVGAGI (reference sequence). V was clipped by 6 bases and J by 6 bases; unmatched bases: 4. The CDR3 covers 14 residues. The CDR3 DNA is TGTGCCAGCAGGAGACTAGCGGGAGCGGATACGCAGTATTTT. Its translation is CASRRLAGADTQYF.

The rearrangement links TRBV3-1 (or the pseudogene TRBV3-2) to TRBJ2-1, with D tentatively TRBD1 or TRBD2 (5 bases each). V was shortened by 1 base and J by 9 bases, with 13 bases between the two germline ends. The CDR3 length is 14 residues. Germline values: CDR1 LGHDT, CDR2 YNNKEL (reference sequence). DNA for the CDR3: TGTGCCAGCAGCCAAGGGGGGAGACCCAGTGAGCAGTTCTTC. Protein: CASSQGGRPSEQFF.

The chain has TRBV30 and TRBJ1-1, with D maybe TRBD1 (6 bases). The CDR3 has 13 residues. The ends were cut back, 2 bases at V and 4 bases at J, with 11 bases in the middle. The germline CDR1 and CDR2 sequences are GTSNPN and SVGIG (reference sequence). CDR3 sequence (DNA): TGTGCCTGGAGTTCAACAGGGTTCACTGAAGCTTTCTTT. It translates to CAWSSTGFTEAFF.

This sequence joins TRBV10-3 and TRBJ2-3; 8 bases line up with TRBD1. V lost 5 bases, J lost 4 bases, and 5 bases stayed unmatched. Germline V CDR1 and CDR2: ENHRY, SYGVKD. The CDR3 loop spans 14 amino acids. The CDR3 region is CAISTLQGADTQYF. The CDR3 nucleotides read TGTGCCATCAGTACCCTACAGGGGGCAGATACGCAGTATTTT.

The rearrangement links TRBV19 to TRBJ2-7; a weak D match, TRBD2 (5 bases). The CDR3 runs to 13 residues. V was pared by 4 bases and J by 3 bases, with 10 bases between. Germline CDR1 reads LNHDA; CDR2 reads SQIVND (reference sequence). CDR3 protein: CASSSGSLYEQYF. CDR3 in DNA: TGTGCCAGTAGTAGCGGGTCCCTCTACGAGCAGTACTTC.

J is TRBJ2-7 and V is TRBV11-2; no clear D gene. Germline CDR1 and CDR2: SGHAT and FQNNGV. This CDR3 contains 13 residues. Trimming shortened V by 0 bases and J by 4 bases, and 7 bases separated the two germline ends. The CDR3 DNA reads as TGTGCCAGCAGCTTAGATCAATGGTACGAGCAGTACTTC. It encodes CASSLDQWYEQYF.

Only one count was recorded for this clone. V gene TRBV20-1 combines with J gene TRBJ2-1; D unresolved. The CDR3 contains 11 residues. CDR1 is DFQATT and CDR2 is SNEGSKA in the germline V gene (reference sequence). The germline V and J ends were trimmed by 6 bases and 10 bases, with 13 bases remaining between them. CDR3 protein: CSAKRATEQFF. CDR3 in DNA: TGCAGTGCGAAAAGGGCTACAGAGCAGTTCTTC.

This rearrangement joins TRBV11-3 to TRBJ2-5; D call uncertain. CDR3 size: 14 residues. Germline-derived CDR1 and CDR2 are SGHNT and YENEEA. The V gene lost 4 bases and the J gene lost 5 bases, with 14 bases spanning the gap. The CDR3 spells CASSSRQRVETQYF. In nucleotides, the CDR3 is TGTGCCAGCAGCTCCCGACAAAGGGTGGAGACCCAGTACTTC.

The gene calls are TRBV19 and TRBJ2-2; 15 bases align to TRBD2. J was trimmed by 3 bases and V by 8 bases; bases with no gene match: 10. The CDR3 loop spans 18 amino acids. From germline, CDR1 is LNHDA and CDR2 SQIVND (reference sequence). CDR3 in amino acids: CASDAGTSGRMDTGELFF. The CDR3 DNA sequence: TGTGCCAGTGACGCCGGGACTAGCGGGAGGATGGACACCGGGGAGCTGTTTTTT.

This clone has just one count. The rearrangement uses TRBV10-1 and TRBJ2-5, with D possibly TRBD2 on 6 matching bases. The V and J ends lost 3 bases and 4 bases respectively, with 12 bases between them. The germline V gene encodes CDR1 WNHNN and CDR2 SYGVQD (reference sequence). CDR3 length: 14 amino acids. The CDR3 DNA reads as TGCGCCAGCAGTGAAACCGGGAGAGGAGAGACCCAGTACTTC. Its translation: CASSETGRGETQYF.

The genes are TRBV30 and TRBJ1-4; D is uncertain. Germline loops: CDR1 GTSNPN, CDR2 SVGIG (reference sequence). This CDR3 is 13 amino acids long. V lost 7 bases, J lost 3 bases, and 12 bases lay in between. The CDR3 sequence: CASFRAPNEKLFF. CDR3 coding DNA: TGTGCCTCGTTTCGGGCCCCTAATGAAAAACTGTTTTTT. Complete variable domain (other parts from reference TRBV30 and TRBJ1-4): SQTIHQWPATLVQPVGSPLSLECTVEGTSNPNLYWYRQAAGRGLQLLFYSVGIGQISSEVPQNLSASRPQDRQFILSSKKLLLSDSGFYLCASFRAPNEKLFFGSGTQLSVL.

The V gene is TRBV19, the J gene TRBJ2-7; 7 nucleotides align to TRBD2. V gave up 0 bases and J gave up 4 bases; unmatched junction bases: 9. Per the germline V gene, CDR1 is LNHDA and CDR2 is SQIVND (reference sequence). The CDR3 consists of 16 residues. The CDR3 coding sequence is TGTGCCAGTAGTATAGATGCCGGGACTACCCAATACGAGCAGTACTTC. Residues: CASSIDAGTTQYEQYF.

The V gene is TRBV7-9, the J gene TRBJ1-2, with D perhaps TRBD1 (5 bases). Deletions cut 0 bases from V and 4 bases from J, with 15 bases between. Per germline, CDR1 SEHNR and CDR2 FQNEAQ (reference sequence). The CDR3 contains 16 residues. The CDR3 DNA sequence: TGTGCCAGCAGCTTAGCAGGCGAGGGGAAGAGCTATGGCTACACCTTC. Translated, it gives CASSLAGEGKSYGYTF.

The chain employs TRBV28 and TRBJ2-7, with D maybe TRBD1 (6 bases). This CDR3 is built from 16 residues. Trimming stripped 5 bases from V and 0 bases from J, with 17 bases between. Germline values: CDR1 MDHEN, CDR2 SYDVKM. The CDR3 here is CASSRIGTKSSYEQYF. The CDR3 DNA sequence: TGTGCCAGCAGTAGGATCGGGACAAAGAGCTCCTACGAGCAGTACTTC.

The chain combines TRBV5-7 with TRBJ2-3; no clear D. TRBV5-7 is an ORF, with its function uncertain. V dropped 0 bases and J dropped 0 bases, with 11 bases sitting between them. This CDR3 has 16 amino acids. CDR3 region: CASSLATHSSTDTQYF. The CDR3 DNA is TGTGCCAGCAGCTTGGCTACCCACAGCAGCACAGATACGCAGTATTTT.

J is TRBJ2-7 and V is TRBV15; either TRBD1 or TRBD2 may supply D (5 bases each). The germline V and J ends were trimmed by 5 bases and 5 bases, with 13 bases remaining between them. The CDR3 is made up of 13 amino acids. Per the germline V gene, CDR1 is LNHNV and CDR2 is YYDKDF (reference sequence). In DNA form, the CDR3 reads TGTGCCACCAGCGGGGGATCACACGACGAGCAGTACTTC. It yields the protein CATSGGSHDEQYF.

This chain joins TRBV5-6 and TRBJ1-1; possibly TRBD1 for D (5 bases). Trimming shortened V by 1 base and J by 1 base, and 8 bases separated the two germline ends. CDR1 is SGHDT and CDR2 is YYEEEE in the germline V gene. This CDR3 contains 14 residues. CDR3 residues: CASSLPDRNTEAFF. In DNA form, the CDR3 reads TGTGCCAGCAGCTTGCCCGACAGGAACACTGAAGCTTTCTTT.

The chain employs TRBV11-3 and TRBJ2-5; D assignment may be TRBD1 or TRBD2 (5 bases each). CDR3 size: 16 residues. Germline V gene data show CDR1 as SGHNT and CDR2 as YENEEA. Between the trimmed V and J ends, which lost 0 bases and 2 bases, there was a span of 13 bases. The CDR3 is CASSLDPLRGQETQYF. The CDR3 DNA reads TGTGCCAGCAGCTTAGATCCCCTGAGGGGACAAGAGACCCAGTACTTC.

In its sample, this clone was seen once. The chain uses TRBV12-5 and TRBJ2-7, with unresolved D. Trimming stripped 1 base from V and 0 bases from J, with 7 bases between. There are 14 residues in the CDR3. Per germline, CDR1 LGHNT and CDR2 FRNRAP. CDR3: CASGLESNSYEQYF. CDR3 nucleotide sequence: TGTGCTAGTGGTTTGGAATCCAACTCCTACGAGCAGTACTTC.

The chain recombines TRBV11-3 with TRBJ1-1, with a weak D call TRBD1 (5 bases). V was trimmed by 0 bases and J by 4 bases, leaving 6 bases between them. CDR1 and CDR2 (germline): SGHNT, YENEEA. The CDR3 consists of 13 residues. The CDR3 DNA reads as TGTGCCAGCAGCTTAGACCAGGGCACTGAAGCTTTCTTT. Amino acid sequence: CASSLDQGTEAFF.

The chain links TRBV9 to TRBJ2-1; tentative D call: TRBD2 (6 bases). Germline V gene data show CDR1 as SGDLS and CDR2 as YYNGEE. V was shortened by 4 bases and J by 7 bases, with 24 bases between the two germline ends. The CDR3 totals 17 residues. CDR3 DNA: TGTGCCAGCAGCTCAAGACGGAGGGACGAGTGGGGGAATGAGCAGTTCTTC. This translates into CASSSRRRDEWGNEQFF.

V and J are TRBV28 and TRBJ2-1; the match to TRBD2 covers 8 bases. The CDR3 loop spans 17 amino acids. CDR1 is MDHEN and CDR2 is SYDVKM in the germline V gene. V trimming: 1 base; J trimming: 1 base; junction bases outside the gene matches: 6. CDR3 sequence reads: CASSLSLGTRSYNEQFF. CDR3 in DNA: TGTGCCAGCAGTTTATCTCTGGGGACTAGGTCCTACAATGAGCAGTTCTTC. Full variable domain (remainder filled in from reference TRBV28 and TRBJ2-1): DVKVTQSSRYLVKRTGEKVFLECVQDMDHENMFWYRQDPGLGLRLIYFSYDVKMKEKGDIPEGYSVSREKKERFSLILESASTNQTSMYLCASSLSLGTRSYNEQFFGPGTRLTVL.

This clone was counted only a few times. The chain combines TRBV6-6 with TRBJ2-3; TRBD2 matches at 10 bases. Germline V gene data show CDR1 as MNHNY and CDR2 as SVGAGI (reference sequence). The CDR3 is 15 amino acids. The junction had 0 bases not matched to a gene; V was cut back by 0 bases and J by 3 bases. The CDR3 bases are TGTGCCAGCAGTTACTCGACTAGCGGGACAGATACGCAGTATTTT. Its translation: CASSYSTSGTDTQYF.